These 9 T cell receptor beta chains originate from one sample sequenced in a study of molecular identifiers for immune sequencing clone quantification. TCRdb re-called the PCR reads with MiXCR, one entry per CDR3 protein. The top ten hold around 0.9% of the sample, which has about 640,000 distinct CDR3 sequences, about 20% seen once. The specimen was naive CD8+ T cells from blood, with Jurkat cell RNA spiked in. Subset in this sample: FACS-sorted CD8+CD4-CCR7+CD45RA+ naive T cells. These receptors all come from a human donor in good health. Some libraries in this study had Jurkat cell RNA spiked in.

This clonotype was seen repeatedly, ten times or more. The junction shows a germline mismatch at one end, possibly a read error. The chain joins TRBV6-1 to TRBJ1-2; D not resolved. The CDR3 is 10 residues long. CDR1 is MNHNS, CDR2 SASEGT, per germline. CDR3 residues: CASSVLPPDF. The CDR3 nucleotides are TGTGCCAGCAGTGTTCTACCCCCCGACTTC.

In regard to this clonotype: A much larger clonotype is one base distant, so this may be a read error. The conserved final phenylalanine or tryptophan is absent from the CDR3, which likely points to a read error. V usage is TRBV5-1 and J usage is TRBJ1-1, with D possibly TRBD1 on 6 matching bases. V was trimmed by 4 bases and J by 3 bases, leaving 10 bases between them. Germline CDR1 is SGHRS and CDR2 is YFSETQ. The length of the CDR3 is 13 residues. CDR3 nucleotides: TGCGCCAGCAGCCCCAGGGGCCACACTGAAGCTTTCCTT. This sequence encodes CASSPRGHTEAFL.

Many counts were recorded for this clonotype. The chain combines TRBV7-2 with TRBJ2-3; D perhaps matches TRBD2 (6 bases). CDR1 and CDR2 (germline): SGHTA, FQGNSA. This CDR3 region has 14 residues. V was clipped by 2 bases and J by 1 base, with 7 bases between them. The CDR3 DNA reads as TGTGCCAGCAGCTTATCTAGCGGCACAGATACGCAGTATTTT. It translates to CASSLSSGTDTQYF.

This clonotype appeared many times. A read error may produce the germline difference seen at one junction end. The chain uses TRBV5-5 and TRBJ1-1, with D hard to call. The germline V gene encodes CDR1 SGHKS and CDR2 YYEKEE (reference sequence). CDR3 length equals 12 residues. CDR3 sequence reads: CASSLGLASAVF. DNA for the CDR3: TGTGCCAGCAGCTTAGGTTTGGCCTCCGCTGTCTTT. Filled out from reference TRBV5-5 and TRBJ1-1, the complete variable domain reads DAGVTQSPTHLIKTRGQQVTLRCSPISGHKSVSWYQQVLGQGPQFIFQYYEKEERGRGNFPDRFSARQFPNYSSELNVNALLLGDSALYLCASSLGLASAVFGQGTRLTVV.

This clonotype was observed a few times. The rearrangement links TRBV6-5 to TRBJ2-3, with a possible D match to TRBD2 (6 bases). This CDR3 comprises 13 residues. Germline lookup yields CDR1 MNHEY and CDR2 SVGAGI. V shed 6 bases and J shed 14 bases, with 21 bases lying between them. The CDR3 DNA reads as TGTGCCAGCAGAACCGGTGCTTGGGACTTTGTGTATTTT. It translates to CASRTGAWDFVYF.

This clonotype was observed many times. The chain couples TRBV3-1 to TRBJ2-2, with 7 bases matching TRBD1. The J segment lost 7 bases and the V segment lost 0 bases, leaving 8 bases of the junction unmatched. CDR1 LGHDT and CDR2 YNNKEL come from the germline V gene (reference sequence). The CDR3 is made up of 16 amino acids. The CDR3 sequence: CASSQEGRGLDGELFF. CDR3 DNA sequence: TGTGCCAGCAGCCAAGAGGGCAGGGGGTTGGACGGGGAGCTGTTTTTT. Drawing the rest from reference TRBV3-1 and TRBJ2-2, the complete variable domain is DTAVSQTPKYLVTQMGNDKSIKCEQNLGHDTMYWYKQDSKKFLKIMFSYNNKELIINETVPNRFSPKSPDKAHLNLHINSLELGDSAVYFCASSQEGRGLDGELFFGEGSRLTVL.

In its sample, this clonotype was seen many times. The chain employs TRBV11-2 and TRBJ2-7, with 8 positions matching TRBD1. CDR1 is SGHAT and CDR2 is FQNNGV in the germline V gene. With V trimmed by 3 bases and J by 6 bases, 4 bases remained unmatched. The CDR3 length is 13 residues. The CDR3 region has the DNA TGTGCCAGCAGCTTCCAGGGGGCTGCCGAGCAGTACTTC. The encoded protein is CASSFQGAAEQYF.

There are many counts of this clonotype. This rearrangement joins TRBV7-8 to TRBJ1-1, with D uncertain. This CDR3 region has 15 residues. V lost 1 base and J 6 bases, leaving 15 bases between the germline ends. CDR1 is SGHVS and CDR2 is FQNEAQ in the germline V gene. DNA for the CDR3: TGTGCCAGCAGCTTAGAACCGGCTGGGGTTTCTGAAGCTTTCTTT. This translates into CASSLEPAGVSEAFF.

The chain has TRBV20-1 and TRBJ2-3; D unresolved. Germline CDR1 DFQATT, CDR2 SNEGSKA (reference sequence). V lost 2 bases and J lost 4, with 13 bases in between. The CDR3 is made up of 14 amino acids. CDR3 sequence reads: CSARPVAGPDTQYF. CDR3 nucleotides: TGCAGTGCTAGACCAGTTGCTGGGCCAGATACGCAGTATTTT.